What follows are 30 T cell receptor beta chains derived from one specimen sequenced in a study of blood T cell repertoires in COVID-19. The method was immunoSEQ multiplex PCR; TCRdb's version includes in-frame clones alone and lacks a portion of them. Of about 130,000 clones listed, roughly 87% are singletons. The sample was peripheral blood. Receptors were obtained from an elderly woman with acute or convalescent COVID-19.

This clone occurred a few times. J is TRBJ2-7 and V is TRBV7-2; D gene ambiguous. CDR1 is SGHTA and CDR2 is FQGNSA in the germline V gene. V was cut by 5 bases and J by 7 bases, with 12 bases left in between. The CDR3 has 12 residues. CDR3 sequence reads: CASSPNPREQYF. The CDR3 nucleotides read TGTGCCAGCAGCCCAAATCCGCGAGAGCAGTACTTC.

J is TRBJ1-6 and V is TRBV27, with a possible D match to TRBD1 (5 bases). Trimming removed 1 base from V and 2 bases from J, with 9 bases in between. Germline V CDR1 and CDR2: MNHEY, SMNVEV (reference sequence). The CDR3 totals 16 residues. The CDR3 loop is CASSLFPGAYNSPLHF. CDR3 in DNA: TGTGCCAGCAGTTTATTCCCGGGGGCCTATAATTCACCCCTCCACTTT.

The V and J genes are TRBV28 and TRBJ1-2; 7 nucleotides line up with TRBD1. After removal of 5 bases from V and 1 base from J, the junction contained 4 bases not matched to a gene. The CDR3 runs 14 residues. Germline V gene lookup returns CDR1 MDHEN and CDR2 SYDVKM. As DNA, the CDR3 is TGTGCCAGCAGTGGCCGGGACAGTAACTATGGCTACACCTTC. Protein: CASSGRDSNYGYTF.

The chain employs TRBV2 and TRBJ1-6, with 7 bases matching TRBD1. CDR1 is SNHLY and CDR2 is FYNNEI in the germline V gene. Losses at the gene ends were 6 bases for V and 0 bases for J; bases not matched to a gene: 5. The CDR3 consists of 16 residues. The CDR3 coding sequence is TGTGCCAGCAGGGTGGACAGGAGCTCCTATAATTCACCCCTCCACTTT. Protein sequence: CASRVDRSSYNSPLHF.

This chain joins TRBV6-6 and TRBJ2-3; the match to TRBD1 covers 7 bases. Losses at the gene ends were 2 bases for V and 4 bases for J; bases not matched to a gene: 3. This CDR3 spans 14 amino acids. Germline V gene lookup returns CDR1 MNHNY and CDR2 SVGAGI (reference sequence). Here the CDR3 DNA reads TGTGCCAGCAGTTACACGACAGGGCCAGATACGCAGTATTTT. This encodes CASSYTTGPDTQYF.

The chain is built from TRBV6-4 and TRBJ2-4; perhaps TRBD1 as D (7 bases). Germline V gene sequence: CDR1 MRHNA, CDR2 SNTAGT. The CDR3 has 16 residues. The germline V and J ends were trimmed by 10 bases and 4 bases, with 23 bases remaining between them. The chain's CDR3 is CATSGGTLVPKNIQYF. For the CDR3, the DNA is TGTGCCACCTCAGGGGGGACACTCGTCCCAAAAAACATTCAGTACTTC.

V and J are TRBV28 and TRBJ2-7; no clear D. The CDR3 loop spans 12 amino acids. V was cut by 2 bases and J by 6 bases, with 8 bases left in between. CDR1 MDHEN and CDR2 SYDVKM come from the germline V gene. Written as DNA, the CDR3 is TGTGCCAGCAGTTTAGTGAGGTTCGAGCAGTACTTC. Amino acid sequence: CASSLVRFEQYF.

The rearrangement uses TRBV28 and TRBJ2-7; TRBD1 matches at 7 bases. CDR1 MDHEN and CDR2 SYDVKM come from the germline V gene. V dropped 6 bases and J dropped 0; count of bases not matched to a gene: 8. The CDR3 sequence is 15 residues long. CDR3 sequence: CASRFRDSSSYEQYV. CDR3 nucleotides: TGTGCCAGCAGGTTCAGGGACAGCAGCTCCTACGAGCAGTACGTC.

The V and J genes are TRBV7-2 and TRBJ1-2, with a possible D match to TRBD1 (6 bases). Trimming removed 3 bases from V and 2 bases from J, with 13 bases in between. The CDR3 spans 15 residues. Germline CDR1 reads SGHTA; CDR2 reads FQGNSA. For the CDR3, the DNA is TGTGCCAGCAGCTTGACAGGAAGGAGGAACTATGGCTACACCTTC. It specifies CASSLTGRRNYGYTF.

The V and J genes are TRBV6-5 and TRBJ2-6; the D gene is possibly TRBD1 (6 bases). The CDR3 totals 15 residues. Trimming pared 5 bases from V and 4 bases from J, leaving 12 bases between. Germline assignment: CDR1 MNHEY and CDR2 SVGAGI. CDR3 residues: CASSLTGLGANVLTF. As DNA, the CDR3 is TGTGCCAGCAGTCTTACAGGGTTAGGGGCCAACGTCCTGACTTTC.

The chain carries TRBV7-2 and TRBJ1-5, with D possibly TRBD1 on 5 matching bases. The CDR3 is 16 amino acids. From germline, CDR1 is SGHTA and CDR2 FQGNSA. V was trimmed by 1 base and J by 4 bases, leaving 14 bases between them. The CDR3 nucleotides read TGTGCCAGCAGCTTAGGAGTGGGGCAGGGAAATCAGCCCCAGCATTTT. Its protein product is CASSLGVGQGNQPQHF.

The CDR3 sequence: CASSLAVGGSQKLFF. The CDR3 nucleotides read TGCGCCAGCAGCTTGGCGGTTGGCGGAAGTCAAAAACTGTTTTTT. This chain uses TRBV5-1 with TRBJ1-4, with D hard to call. Trimming left V 0 bases short and J 9 bases short, with 15 bases between. CDR3 length: 15 residues. CDR1 SGHRS and CDR2 YFSETQ come from the germline V gene.

V usage is TRBV11-3 and J usage is TRBJ2-3; D ambiguous. The germline CDR1 and CDR2 sequences are SGHNT and YENEEA. The CDR3 runs 14 residues. Between the trimmed V and J ends, which lost 5 bases and 2 bases, there was a span of 11 bases. CDR3 coding DNA: TGTGCCAGCAGCGCCTCCCGGGTCACAGATACGCAGTATTTT. This sequence encodes CASSASRVTDTQYF.

The chain employs TRBV9 and TRBJ1-2, with 10 bases identical to TRBD1. V shed 0 bases and J 2 bases; nucleotides not matched to a gene: 10. Germline values: CDR1 SGDLS, CDR2 YYNGEE. The CDR3 has 18 residues. As DNA, the CDR3 is TGTGCCAGCAGCGTAGACGGGACAGGGGTTTTTATAAACTATGGCTACACCTTC. Its translation: CASSVDGTGVFINYGYTF.

The CDR3 bases are TGTGCCAGCTCTCGGGGGGGAGGGATGAACACTGAAGCTTTCTTT. Encoded protein: CASSRGGGMNTEAFF. The rearrangement uses TRBV18 and TRBJ1-1, with D perhaps TRBD1 (5 bases). The germline CDR1 and CDR2 sequences are KGHSH and LQKENI. This CDR3 is built from 15 residues. V lost 6 bases to trimming and J lost 0 bases, with 14 bases between them. The full variable domain, with the rest looked up from reference TRBV18 and TRBJ1-1, is NAGVMQNPRHLVRRRGQEARLRCSPMKGHSHVYWYRQLPEEGLKFMVYLQKENIIDESGMPKERFSAEFPKEGPSILRIQQVVRGDSAAYFCASSRGGGMNTEAFFGQGTRLTVV.

This chain's CDR3 is CSVVEATDTQYF. The CDR3 bases are TGCAGCGTTGTCGAGGCCACAGATACGCAGTATTTT. The V gene is TRBV29-1, the J gene TRBJ2-3; D uncertain. The CDR3 runs 12 residues. Germline-derived CDR1 and CDR2 are SQVTM and ANQGSEA. Trimming pared 4 bases from V and 2 bases from J, leaving 7 bases between.

V and J are TRBV5-3 and TRBJ1-2, with unresolved D. TRBV5-3 is an open reading frame, and its role is uncertain. Trimming took off 0 bases at V and 5 bases at J, with 5 bases between the two ends. The CDR3 loop spans 12 amino acids. The CDR3 sequence is CARSLVRYGYTF. The CDR3 DNA reads TGTGCCAGAAGCTTGGTCAGATATGGCTACACCTTC.

As concerns this clone: This CDR3 is also generated by other DNA sequences in the sample. This rearrangement joins TRBV12-3 or TRBV12-4 to TRBJ1-1; no firm D call. Trimming removed 5 bases from V and 5 bases from J, with 6 bases in between. The CDR3 loop spans 11 amino acids. CDR3 sequence reads: CASSRRTEAFF. The CDR3 DNA is TGTGCCAGCAGTAGGCGGACTGAAGCTTTCTTT.

V is TRBV9 and J is TRBJ1-1; possibly TRBD1 for D (6 bases). The CDR3 loop spans 15 amino acids. Germline-derived CDR1 and CDR2 are SGDLS and YYNGEE. The V gene lost 0 bases and the J gene lost 0 bases, with 9 bases spanning the gap. The CDR3: CASSVGGQMNTEAFF. The CDR3 DNA is TGTGCCAGCAGCGTAGGGGGGCAGATGAACACTGAAGCTTTCTTT.

This clone was detected ten times or more. The chain combines TRBV4-2 with TRBJ1-5, with unresolved D. The CDR3 is 16 amino acids. Deletions cut 0 bases from V and 0 bases from J, with 9 bases between. From germline, CDR1 is LGHNA and CDR2 YNFKEQ. The CDR3 loop is CASSQESRLSNQPQHF. The CDR3 DNA sequence: TGTGCCAGCAGCCAAGAGAGTAGACTTAGCAATCAGCCCCAGCATTTT.

The genes are TRBV19 and TRBJ1-4, with 7 positions matching TRBD1. The CDR3 sequence is 14 residues long. Losses at the gene ends were 8 bases for V and 5 bases for J; bases not matched to a gene: 8. The V gene's germline CDR1 is LNHDA and CDR2 SQIVND (reference sequence). The CDR3 loop reads CASRYGQENEKLFF. The CDR3 DNA follows: TGTGCCAGTCGCTACGGACAGGAAAATGAAAAACTGTTTTTT. Full variable domain (remainder filled in from reference TRBV19 and TRBJ1-4): DGGITQSPKYLFRKEGQNVTLSCEQNLNHDAMYWYRQDPGQGLRLIYYSQIVNDFQKGDIAEGYSVSREKKESFPLTVTSAQKNPTAFYLCASRYGQENEKLFFGSGTQLSVL.

The chain uses TRBV4-2 and TRBJ1-2; no definite D call. Trimming took off 4 bases at V and 4 bases at J, with 16 bases between the two ends. Germline CDR1 and CDR2: LGHNA and YNFKEQ. This CDR3 is built from 15 residues. The CDR3, as DNA: TGTGCCAGCAGCCTATATTTACAGCCGCTCTATGGCTACACCTTC. It yields the protein CASSLYLQPLYGYTF.

The chain employs TRBV19 and TRBJ2-3, with 8 positions matching TRBD2. CDR3 length equals 14 residues. The germline V gene encodes CDR1 LNHDA and CDR2 SQIVND (reference sequence). V gave up 3 bases and J gave up 5 bases; unmatched junction bases: 4. The CDR3, as DNA: TGTGCCAGTAGTATGAACAGCGGGGGAGATACGCAGTATTTT. This sequence encodes CASSMNSGGDTQYF. The full variable domain, with the rest looked up from reference TRBV19 and TRBJ2-3, is DGGITQSPKYLFRKEGQNVTLSCEQNLNHDAMYWYRQDPGQGLRLIYYSQIVNDFQKGDIAEGYSVSREKKESFPLTVTSAQKNPTAFYLCASSMNSGGDTQYFGPGTRLTVL.

This rearrangement joins TRBV7-2 to TRBJ1-2; D is possibly TRBD1 (5 bases). V lost 10 bases, J lost 8 bases, and 14 bases lay in between. Germline CDR1 SGHTA, CDR2 FQGNSA. The length of the CDR3 is 11 residues. CDR3 DNA: TGTGCCATTTGGGGCAGGCGAGGCTACACCTTC. The encoded protein is CAIWGRRGYTF.

This chain links TRBV27 with TRBJ2-1; TRBD1 agrees at 7 bases. The V gene's germline CDR1 is MNHEY and CDR2 SMNVEV (reference sequence). This CDR3 comprises 14 residues. The V and J ends lost 0 bases and 8 bases, in that order; junction bases with no gene match: 4. The CDR3 spells CASSLSRGWDEQFF. The CDR3 region has the DNA TGTGCCAGCAGTTTATCCAGGGGGTGGGATGAGCAGTTCTTC.

The gene calls are TRBV7-2 and TRBJ1-3; D possibly corresponds to TRBD1 (6 bases). V was pared by 5 bases and J by 2 bases, with 16 bases between. Looked up from germline, CDR1 is SGHTA and CDR2 is FQGNSA. The CDR3 consists of 16 residues. This CDR3 reads CASSPRGSQTGNTIYF. The CDR3 bases are TGTGCCAGCAGCCCTAGGGGGAGTCAGACTGGAAACACCATATATTTT. The variable domain in full, with the rest retrieved from reference TRBV7-2 and TRBJ1-3, is GAGVSQSPSNKVTEKGKDVELRCDPISGHTALYWYRQSLGQGLEFLIYFQGNSAPDKSGLPSDRFSAERTGGSVSTLTIQRTQQEDSAVYLCASSPRGSQTGNTIYFGEGSWLTVV.

This chain connects TRBV5-1 to TRBJ1-6, with D uncertain. Trimming removed 0 bases from V and 4 bases from J, with 8 bases in between. Germline-derived CDR1 and CDR2 are SGHRS and YFSETQ. CDR3 length: 15 residues. The CDR3 DNA reads TGCGCCAGCAGCTTGGACCAGGCTTATAATTCACCCCTCCACTTT. This gives the protein CASSLDQAYNSPLHF.

The chain combines TRBV10-3 with TRBJ2-2, with 7 bases fitting TRBD1. The CDR3 contains 15 residues. The V segment lost 10 bases and the J segment 0 bases; nucleotides outside the gene matches: 8. Germline CDR1 reads ENHRY; CDR2 reads SYGVKD. The CDR3 DNA reads as TGTGCCACGGTGGGGACAGACCCGAACACCGGGGAGCTGTTTTTT. Residues: CATVGTDPNTGELFF.

This clone was observed once. The V gene is TRBV18, the J gene TRBJ2-3, with 8 positions matching TRBD2. The V gene's germline CDR1 is KGHSH and CDR2 LQKENI. V was clipped by 3 bases and J by 5 bases; unmatched bases: 13. This CDR3 has 17 residues. Written as DNA, the CDR3 is TGTGCCAGCTCACCCTTGGCAGCGGGGGATAGTGGAGATACGCAGTATTTT. This codes for CASSPLAAGDSGDTQYF.

The V call is TRBV5-5, the J call TRBJ1-2, with 10 bases fitting TRBD1. The CDR3 runs to 14 residues. Germline loops: CDR1 SGHKS, CDR2 YYEKEE (reference sequence). The V gene end was trimmed by 4 bases and the J gene end by 8 bases; junction bases not matched to a gene: 8. The CDR3 nucleotides are TGTGCCAGCAGCGACGGGACAGGGGAGGAGGGCTACACCTTC. Protein: CASSDGTGEEGYTF.